A single sample is the source of the 17 T cell receptor beta chains below, sequenced in a study of T-cell reconstitution after alpha-beta-depleted transplantation in children. The authors prepared the TCRbeta library with unique molecular identifiers. TCRdb recomputed calls from the PCR reads with MiXCR, one row per CDR3 protein. In the table there are about 240,000 distinct CDR3 sequences, around 12% of which are singletons. Sequences were derived from PBMCs from the stem cell graft donor, sampled from the stem cell graft. The receptors stem from a human donor who donated a stem cell graft to a child with acute lymphoblastic leukemia.

There are many counts of this clonotype. This chain joins TRBV6-2 or TRBV6-3 and TRBJ2-5; possible D gene TRBD2, 7 bases. V was shortened by 7 bases and J by 4 bases, with 16 bases between the two germline ends. This CDR3 has 14 amino acids. Germline CDR1 and CDR2: MNHEY and SVGEGT. The CDR3 bases are TGTGCCAGCACCCTATGGGGGGGCCGAGAGACCCAGTACTTC. Residues: CASTLWGGRETQYF.

This clonotype appeared many times. The chain carries TRBV7-2 and TRBJ2-7; D is uncertain. The germline V and J ends were trimmed by 1 base and 4 bases, with 8 bases remaining between them. The length of the CDR3 is 13 residues. In germline, CDR1 is SGHTA, CDR2 FQGNSA. The DNA for the CDR3 is TGTGCCAGCAGCTTAGTAGGCTTTTACGAGCAGTACTTC. The encoded protein is CASSLVGFYEQYF.

To note about this clonotype: Given a much more abundant clone one base away, this may be a read error. The conserved phenylalanine or tryptophan is not found at the CDR3 terminus, so this likely reflects a read error. This chain connects TRBV20-1 to TRBJ2-7; D is undetermined. V lost 2 bases, J lost 7 bases, and 12 bases lay in between. This CDR3 contains 12 residues. Germline V CDR1 and CDR2: DFQATT, SNEGSKA (reference sequence). The CDR3 reads CSARFRVREQYL. Here the CDR3 DNA reads TGCAGTGCTAGATTCCGAGTAAGAGAGCAGTACCTC.

This clonotype was counted ten times or more. The chain joins TRBV20-1 to TRBJ2-5; TRBD2 matches 9 bases. V lost 4 bases, J lost 0 bases, and 9 bases stayed unmatched. CDR1 and CDR2 from the germline V gene are DFQATT and SNEGSKA (reference sequence). The CDR3 is 16 amino acids. The CDR3 spells CSAKPHRTSDQETQYF. The CDR3 nucleotides are TGCAGTGCTAAACCACACCGGACTAGCGACCAAGAGACCCAGTACTTC.

This clonotype was seen ten or more times. The rearrangement uses TRBV9 and TRBJ1-6; D perhaps matches TRBD1 (5 bases). CDR1 is SGDLS and CDR2 is YYNGEE in the germline V gene. V was clipped by 3 bases and J by 0 bases, with 13 bases between them. This CDR3 is built from 17 residues. For the CDR3, the DNA is TGTGCCAGCAGCGGGGGAACAGGAAGCTCCTATAATTCACCCCTCCACTTT. Its translation is CASSGGTGSSYNSPLHF. Full variable domain (rest looked up from reference TRBV9 and TRBJ1-6): DSGVTQTPKHLITATGQRVTLRCSPRSGDLSVYWYQQSLDQGLQFLIQYYNGEERAKGNILERFSAQQFPDLHSELNLSSLELGDSALYFCASSGGTGSSYNSPLHFGNGTRLTVT.

This clonotype was picked up many times. This sequence joins TRBV20-1 and TRBJ1-4, with D hard to call. This CDR3 is 13 amino acids long. CDR1 is DFQATT and CDR2 is SNEGSKA in the germline V gene (reference sequence). V was trimmed by 4 bases and J by 8 bases, leaving 14 bases between them. CDR3 amino acids: CSAIAVIQEKLFF. The CDR3 DNA reads as TGCAGTGCTATCGCGGTTATTCAGGAAAAACTGTTTTTT.

The J gene is TRBJ1-5, the V gene TRBV28; weak D call: TRBD1 (6 bases). Germline CDR1 and CDR2: MDHEN and SYDVKM. The CDR3 spans 16 residues. V was pared by 5 bases and J by 0 bases, with 14 bases between. CDR3 in amino acids: CASSTTRTDSNQPQHF. Written as DNA, the CDR3 is TGTGCCAGCAGTACAACCCGGACAGATAGCAATCAGCCCCAGCATTTT.

Ten or more counts support this clonotype. This sequence joins TRBV28 and TRBJ2-7; D may be TRBD2 (6 bases). Between the trimmed V and J ends, which lost 4 bases and 4 bases, there was a span of 20 bases. The CDR3 contains 16 residues. Germline V CDR1 and CDR2: MDHEN, SYDVKM. The CDR3 nucleotides are TGTGCCAGCAGTTCGGGATTTGGCCGGGAGCGTTACGAGCAGTACTTC. This gives the protein CASSSGFGRERYEQYF.

This clonotype was counted only a few times. The V gene is TRBV5-1, the J gene TRBJ2-7; a weak D match, TRBD2 (6 bases). This CDR3 comprises 14 residues. V lost 4 bases and J 3 bases, leaving 14 bases between the germline ends. The germline gives CDR1 SGHRS, CDR2 YFSETQ. This CDR3 is CASSGGLTVYEQYF. CDR3 in DNA: TGCGCCAGCAGCGGGGGGTTGACAGTCTACGAGCAGTACTTC.

This clonotype was observed at least ten times. The chain recombines TRBV20-1 with TRBJ1-5; 8 positions agree with TRBD1. Germline V gene data show CDR1 as DFQATT and CDR2 as SNEGSKA (reference sequence). The CDR3 runs 16 residues. V gave up 3 bases and J gave up 4 bases; unmatched junction bases: 11. DNA of the CDR3: TGCAGTGCTAGGAAGCCCGCGACAGGGGAGAATCAGCCCCAGCATTTT. As protein: CSARKPATGENQPQHF.

This chain connects TRBV5-1 to TRBJ2-7, with D tentatively TRBD1 (5 bases). Germline V gives CDR1 SGHRS, CDR2 YFSETQ. The CDR3 totals 14 residues. Trimming left V 0 bases short and J 0 bases short, with 7 bases between. In DNA form, the CDR3 reads TGCGCCAGCAGCTTGGACAGGACCTCCTACGAGCAGTACTTC. It yields the protein CASSLDRTSYEQYF. Full variable domain (outside the CDR3, taken from reference TRBV5-1 and TRBJ2-7): KAGVTQTPRYLIKTRGQQVTLSCSPISGHRSVSWYQQTPGQGLQFLFEYFSETQRNKGNFPGRFSGRQFSNSRSEMNVSTLELGDSALYLCASSLDRTSYEQYFGPGTRLTVT.

This clonotype was seen at least ten times. This sequence joins TRBV12-3 or TRBV12-4 and TRBJ2-2; D is unclear. This CDR3 has 16 amino acids. Deletions cut 2 bases from V and 4 bases from J, with 14 bases between. The CDR3 loop reads CASSLMGQPFTGELFF. In nucleotides, the CDR3 is TGTGCCAGCAGTTTAATGGGCCAGCCTTTCACCGGGGAGCTGTTTTTT.

Ten or more counts support this clonotype. This rearrangement joins TRBV4-2 to TRBJ1-5; D is unclear. CDR1 is LGHNA, CDR2 YNFKEQ, per germline. The V end was cut by 1 base, the J end by 5 bases, with 12 bases between. The CDR3 loop spans 15 amino acids. This CDR3 is CASSQVVQFDQPQHF. The CDR3 nucleotides are TGTGCCAGCAGCCAAGTGGTTCAGTTTGATCAGCCCCAGCATTTT.

This clonotype was observed a handful of times. This chain uses TRBV6-1 with TRBJ1-4; 10 bases line up with TRBD1. Germline V gives CDR1 MNHNS, CDR2 SASEGT. The ends lost 4 bases at V and 4 bases at J; junction bases unmatched: 3. The CDR3 has 15 amino acids. The CDR3 sequence is CASSAGDRGNEKLFF. The CDR3 DNA reads TGTGCCAGCAGTGCGGGGGACAGGGGTAATGAAAAACTGTTTTTT.

This clonotype was recorded only once. Just one base apart from a much larger clone, this may be a read error. The V call is TRBV7-2, the J call TRBJ2-2; D is undetermined. There are 15 residues in the CDR3. Trimming shortened V by 1 base and J by 9 bases, and 15 bases separated the two germline ends. Germline CDR1 reads SGHTA; CDR2 reads FQGNSA. This CDR3 is CASSLGLAVTWELFF. CDR3 coding DNA: TGTGCCAGCAGCTTAGGTCTGGCGGTGACCTGGGAGCTGTTTTTT.

This clonotype was observed many times. V is TRBV20-1 and J is TRBJ2-7, with TRBD2 as a possible D gene (5 bases). The V gene's germline CDR1 is DFQATT and CDR2 SNEGSKA (reference sequence). This CDR3 has 13 amino acids. V lost 6 bases to trimming and J lost 3 bases, with 15 bases between them. The CDR3 sequence is CSASGNFDYEQYF. The CDR3 DNA sequence: TGCAGTGCATCCGGGAACTTCGACTACGAGCAGTACTTC.

The CDR3: CASSPMDRATNEKLFF. The CDR3 coding sequence is TGTGCCAGCAGCCCCATGGACAGGGCGACTAATGAAAAACTGTTTTTT. V gene TRBV5-5 combines with J gene TRBJ1-4; 8 bases are shared with TRBD1. Trimming removed 4 bases from V and 2 bases from J; junction bases left unmatched: 7. The CDR3 is made up of 16 amino acids. CDR1 SGHKS and CDR2 YYEKEE come from the germline V gene (reference sequence). The full variable domain, completed using reference TRBV5-5 and TRBJ1-4, is DAGVTQSPTHLIKTRGQQVTLRCSPISGHKSVSWYQQVLGQGPQFIFQYYEKEERGRGNFPDRFSARQFPNYSSELNVNALLLGDSALYLCASSPMDRATNEKLFFGSGTQLSVL.